The rows below give T cell receptor beta chains drawn from one sample of a study of OX40 agonist ivuxolimab in advanced cancers. Repertoires were generated with immunoSEQ multiplex PCR, while TCRdb's copy carries only in-frame clones and drops some. This table holds 50,000 to 65,000 clones, 81% found once. Sequenced here: CD4+ or CD8+ T cells sorted from blood, sampled in a trial of the OX40 agonist ivuxolimab. These receptors all come from an adult with an advanced solid tumor such as melanoma, head and neck, liver or kidney cancer. The CDR3 runs from the conserved cysteine through the conserved F or W. A D gene is named only where the DNA matches it firmly. Not every row has a clone size; where given, it reads once, few, many or a size class.

V,size,D,J,DNA,CDR3
TRBV30,.,TRBD1,TRBJ1-4,TGTGCCTGTAAGGGGGTAGACAGGGGGCTGAGAGAAAAACTGTTTTTT,CACKGVDRGLREKLFF
TRBV6-1,once,.,TRBJ2-1,TGTGCCAGCAGTGTCAGCTCTACAGAGCAGTTCTTC,CASSVSSTEQFF
TRBV30,.,.,TRBJ1-4,TGTGCCTGGAGTGGGGTTAATGAAAAACTGTTTTTT,CAWSGVNEKLFF
TRBV30,.,.,TRBJ1-5,TGTGCCTGGAGTGTAGGAGGTGATCAGCCCCAGCATTTT,CAWSVGGDQPQHF
TRBV30,.,.,TRBJ1-1,TGTGCCTGGGGGGAGGACGGTCTCACTGAAGCTTTCTTT,CAWGEDGLTEAFF
TRBV21-1,.,.,TRBJ2-1,TGTGCCAGAGACGGGACTTACCTTCGAATGGAGCAGTTCTTC,CARDGTYLRMEQFF
TRBV9,.,.,TRBJ2-5,TGTGCCAGCAGCGTACGCGGGGGCCAGCAAGAGACCCAGTACTTC,CASSVRGGQQETQYF
TRBV5-8,.,.,TRBJ1-4,TGTGCCAGCAGCTTGGGGGTGTGGAGTGAAAAACTGTTTTTT,CASSLGVWSEKLFF
TRBV12-2,.,.,TRBJ1-5,TGTGCAAGTCGCTTACTCATCGTTGGACAGGGTGTCAAGCCCCAGCATTTT,CASRLLIVGQGVKPQHF
TRBV30,few,TRBD1,TRBJ1-3,TGTGCCTTAGACAGGGGGCTTTCCTCTGGAAACACCATATATTTT,CALDRGLSSGNTIYF
TRBV5-4,.,.,TRBJ2-6,TGTGCCAGCTGGGGTAGCTCTGGGGCCAACGTCCTGACTTTC,CASWGSSGANVLTF
TRBV14,.,.,TRBJ1-1,TGTGCCAGCAGCCATCTGAGGCGGGATGAAGCTTTCTTT,CASSHLRRDEAFF
TRBV15,.,.,TRBJ2-7,TGTGCCACCAGCAGAGAAAGCGGTCGCTCCTACGAGCAGTACTTC,CATSRESGRSYEQYF
TRBV11-3,.,.,TRBJ1-1,TGTGCCAGCAGCTTAAACGGGGATGAAGCTTTCTTT,CASSLNGDEAFF
TRBV2,.,TRBD1,TRBJ2-7,TGTGCCAGCAGGGACAGGGGGCCAGGGAACGAGCAGTACTTC,CASRDRGPGNEQYF
TRBV10-3,.,.,TRBJ2-5,TGTGCCATCAGCGCTGCTCTAGCTAACCAAGAGACCCAGTACTTC,CAISAALANQETQYF
TRBV5-1,.,.,TRBJ1-2,TGCGCCAGCAGCTTGGACAGATATGGCTACACCTTC,CASSLDRYGYTF
TRBV6-1,.,.,TRBJ1-1,TGTGCCAGCAGTGACGCACACAGGTGGAACACTGAAGCTTTCTTT,CASSDAHRWNTEAFF
TRBV9,once,.,TRBJ2-3,TGTGCCAGCAGCGCCCGGTACACAGATACGCAGTATTTT,CASSARYTDTQYF
TRBV10-1,.,TRBD1,TRBJ1-2,TGCGCCAGCAGTGAGAATGTTGGGGACAGTTGGGGCTACACCTTC,CASSENVGDSWGYTF
TRBV16,.,.,TRBJ1-1,TGTGCCAGCAGCCAAACGTTGTCTGAAGCTTTCTTT,CASSQTLSEAFF
TRBV5-6,.,TRBD1,TRBJ1-2,TGTGCCAGCAGCACTCCCGGGACAGATTTATATGGCTACACCTTC,CASSTPGTDLYGYTF
TRBV6-6,.,.,TRBJ1-6,TGTGCCAGCAGTTACTCTGGGATTCATTCACCCCTCCACTTT,CASSYSGIHSPLHF
TRBV12-2,.,.,TRBJ2-7,TGTGCAAGTCGCACAACCCCGGGGAACAACAGAAAGGGGGAGCAGTACTTC,CASRTTPGNNRKGEQYF
TRBV5-8,.,.,TRBJ1-1,TGTGCCAGCAGCCCCCACCGGGGGTTCAGTGCTTTCTTT,CASSPHRGFSAFF
TRBV5-1,.,TRBD1,TRBJ2-5,TGCGCCAGCAGCCCCCCAGGGGGCTCGGGAGAGACCCAGTACTTC,CASSPPGGSGETQYF